One and the same sample provided the 6 T cell receptor beta chains below, sequenced in a study of blood T cell repertoires in COVID-19. Profiled with immunoSEQ multiplex PCR; TCRdb holds only in-frame clones, not every one. Of some 60,000 clones in the sample, around 82% were seen once. The sequenced sample was peripheral blood. Receptors were obtained from a man older than 75 with COVID-19, enrolled during active disease.

The rearrangement joins TRBV7-2 to TRBJ1-6, with 8 nucleotides matching TRBD1. The germline gives CDR1 SGHTA, CDR2 FQGNSA. CDR3 length equals 15 residues. With 0 bases clipped from V and 10 bases from J, the junction kept 5 bases outside the gene matches. CDR3 nucleotides: TGTGCCAGCAGCTTAGCGAGGACAGGGAGCTCACCCCTCCACTTT. Translating it yields CASSLARTGSSPLHF.

The rearrangement uses TRBV27 and TRBJ2-7; 10 bases match TRBD2. The CDR3 covers 15 residues. Per the germline V gene, CDR1 is MNHEY and CDR2 is SMNVEV (reference sequence). J was trimmed by 5 bases and V by 4 bases; bases with no gene match: 8. CDR3 nucleotide sequence: TGTGCCAGCAGTTCCGCGACTAGCGGGCCCCACGAGCAGTACGTC. Encoded protein: CASSSATSGPHEQYV.

About this clone itself: Compared with germline, one end of the junction differs, possibly owing to a read error. The genes are TRBV6-1 and TRBJ1-2, with 7 nucleotides matching TRBD1. CDR3 length: 16 amino acids. CDR1 and CDR2 from the germline V gene are MNHNS and SASEGT. DNA of the CDR3: TGTGCCAGCAGTAAAGCCGGGACAGCTGCTAACTATGGCTACACCTTC. It encodes CASSKAGTAANYGYTF.

This clone was counted between two and nine times. V usage is TRBV3-1 (or the pseudogene TRBV3-2) and J usage is TRBJ1-5; the match to TRBD1 covers 10 bases. J lost 4 bases, V lost 5 bases, and 8 bases had no gene match. Germline V CDR1 and CDR2: LGHDT, YNNKEL (reference sequence). The CDR3 is 16 amino acids. The CDR3 DNA reads TGTGCCAGCAGCTCTTCTCGGGGACAGGGGAATCAGCCCCAGCATTTT. The encoded protein is CASSSSRGQGNQPQHF.

The rearrangement links TRBV5-4 to TRBJ2-7; D may be TRBD1 (5 bases). With 0 bases removed from V and 3 bases from J, the gap between germline ends came to 13 bases. The CDR3 is 15 residues long. The germline V gene has CDR1 SGHNT and CDR2 YYREEE (reference sequence). CDR3 sequence: CASSLDRGPIYEQYF. CDR3 coding DNA: TGTGCCAGCAGCTTGGATAGGGGTCCCATCTACGAGCAGTACTTC.

The J gene is TRBJ1-1, the V gene TRBV7-2, with 9 positions matching TRBD1. CDR1 is SGHTA, CDR2 FQGNSA, per germline. CDR3 length: 14 amino acids. The V and J ends lost 3 bases and 3 bases, in that order; junction bases with no gene match: 2. CDR3 in amino acids: CASSFNRGHTEAFF. CDR3 DNA: TGTGCCAGCAGCTTTAACAGGGGGCACACTGAAGCTTTCTTT. The variable domain in full, completed from reference TRBV7-2 and TRBJ1-1, reads GAGVSQSPSNKVTEKGKDVELRCDPISGHTALYWYRQSLGQGLEFLIYFQGNSAPDKSGLPSDRFSAERTGGSVSTLTIQRTQQEDSAVYLCASSFNRGHTEAFFGQGTRLTVV.